A single sample gave rise to the 28 T cell receptor beta chains below, sequenced in a study of a mutant IDH1 vaccine in newly diagnosed glioma. Time point defined: week 47, end of study. With topical imiquimod, each dose of the vaccine consisted of 300 ug of mutant IDH1 20-mer peptide. Using immunoSEQ multiplex PCR, the repertoire was profiled, and TCRdb retains in-frame clones only, with some absent. The sample lists tens of thousands of clones; over 75% were seen once. Which antigens these TCRs recognize remains unknown. Here the sequenced sample was PBMCs, taken from a glioma patient whose treatment included an IDH1 peptide vaccine. All receptors come from a woman aged 40 to 50 with glioma. Some clones in this sample may be carry-over from other donors' samples.

This clone was counted only a few times. The J gene is TRBJ2-5, the V gene TRBV9; perhaps TRBD1 as D (6 bases). The CDR3 sequence is 14 residues long. V lost 6 bases and J 2 bases, leaving 14 bases between the germline ends. Germline CDR1 is SGDLS and CDR2 is YYNGEE. The CDR3 bases are TGTGCCAGCACCCCCCAGGACAGACAAGAGACCCAGTACTTC. Protein sequence: CASTPQDRQETQYF. Looking up the rest from reference TRBV9 and TRBJ2-5 gives the full variable domain: DSGVTQTPKHLITATGQRVTLRCSPRSGDLSVYWYQQSLDQGLQFLIQYYNGEERAKGNILERFSAQQFPDLHSELNLSSLELGDSALYFCASTPQDRQETQYFGPGTRLLVL.

The rearrangement uses TRBV4-2 and TRBJ1-2; D perhaps matches TRBD1 (6 bases). The CDR3 length is 14 residues. The V gene lost 4 bases and the J gene lost 2 bases, with 11 bases spanning the gap. Germline lookup yields CDR1 LGHNA and CDR2 YNFKEQ. CDR3 amino acids: CASSRGQNNYGYTF. The DNA of the CDR3 is TGTGCCAGCAGCCGGGGGCAGAACAACTATGGCTACACCTTC.

This clone appeared a few times. This chain connects TRBV10-3 to TRBJ1-2; D is undetermined. V lost 0 bases to trimming and J lost 5 bases, with 4 bases between them. CDR1 ENHRY and CDR2 SYGVKD come from the germline V gene. This CDR3 has 12 amino acids. The DNA of the CDR3 is TGTGCCATCAGTGAGTCGATATATGGCTACACCTTC. Its translation: CAISESIYGYTF.

This clone is deemed medium-sized. This chain joins TRBV25-1 and TRBJ1-5; a weak D match, TRBD1 (5 bases). V was shortened by 2 bases and J by 3 bases, with 8 bases between the two germline ends. CDR1 and CDR2 from the germline V gene are MGHDK and SYGVNS. The CDR3 runs 14 residues. The CDR3 sequence: CASSEGGVNQPQHF. CDR3 coding DNA: TGTGCCAGCAGTGAAGGGGGAGTCAATCAGCCCCAGCATTTT. Based on the CDR3 plus reference TRBV25-1 and TRBJ1-5, the full variable domain is EADIYQTPRYLVIGTGKKITLECSQTMGHDKMYWYQQDPGMELHLIHYSYGVNSTEKGDLSSESTVSRIRTEHFPLTLESARPSHTSQYLCASSEGGVNQPQHFGDGTRLSIL.

The chain joins TRBV6-5 to TRBJ2-7, with 10 nucleotides matching TRBD1. The ends lost 6 bases at V and 9 bases at J; junction bases unmatched: 11. The CDR3 sequence is 14 residues long. Per germline, CDR1 MNHEY and CDR2 SVGAGI. The CDR3 DNA reads as TGTGCCAGCAGGGGAGACAGGGGGCTCCAGGGGCAGTACTTC. Protein sequence: CASRGDRGLQGQYF.

This chain joins TRBV2 and TRBJ2-5; no clear D. Trimming shortened V by 2 bases and J by 2 bases, and 3 bases separated the two germline ends. The CDR3 consists of 12 residues. CDR1 is SNHLY, CDR2 FYNNEI, per germline. For the CDR3, the DNA is TGTGCCAGCAGTGAACAACAAGAGACCCAGTACTTC. It encodes CASSEQQETQYF.

The chain couples TRBV4-3 to TRBJ2-2; 8 nucleotides agree with TRBD1. The V gene's germline CDR1 is LGHNA and CDR2 YSLEER. V gave up 1 base and J gave up 6 bases; unmatched junction bases: 4. The CDR3 has 15 amino acids. This chain's CDR3 is CASSQGTGWAGELFF. CDR3 nucleotides: TGCGCCAGCAGCCAAGGGACAGGGTGGGCCGGGGAGCTGTTTTTT.

The chain recombines TRBV27 with TRBJ1-2; 7 bases are a match to TRBD1. There are 14 residues in the CDR3. Germline CDR1 is MNHEY and CDR2 is SMNVEV (reference sequence). The J segment lost 7 bases and the V segment lost 2 bases, leaving 7 bases of the junction unmatched. In DNA form, the CDR3 reads TGTGCCAGCAGTTTAATAGGCAGGGGGTCTGGCTACACCTTC. Residues: CASSLIGRGSGYTF.

V gene TRBV30 combines with J gene TRBJ1-1, with D possibly TRBD1 on 5 matching bases. V lost 2 bases and J 0 bases, leaving 19 bases between the germline ends. Germline V lookup: CDR1 GTSNPN, CDR2 SVGIG (reference sequence). The CDR3 spans 17 residues. The CDR3 DNA follows: TGTGCCTGGAGTTATAGGGGCTCGGGCACCATGAACACTGAAGCTTTCTTT. It yields the protein CAWSYRGSGTMNTEAFF.

V usage is TRBV27 and J usage is TRBJ1-5; no definite D call. CDR3 length: 14 residues. V lost 2 bases and J 1 base, leaving 6 bases between the germline ends. Germline CDR1 MNHEY, CDR2 SMNVEV (reference sequence). CDR3 coding DNA: TGTGCCAGCAGTTTAAGCGAGAGCAATCAGCCCCAGCATTTT. It encodes CASSLSESNQPQHF.

The chain links TRBV30 to TRBJ1-6; no definite D call. The CDR3 contains 13 residues. Germline CDR1 reads GTSNPN; CDR2 reads SVGIG (reference sequence). V was shortened by 4 bases and J by 7 bases, with 11 bases between the two germline ends. CDR3 nucleotide sequence: TGTGCCTGGACCAAACAGTCAAATTCACCCCTCCACTTT. This translates into CAWTKQSNSPLHF.

The chain carries TRBV4-1 and TRBJ2-1; 7 bases line up with TRBD2. Looked up from germline, CDR1 is MGHRA and CDR2 is YSYEKL. This CDR3 has 17 residues. V lost 1 base and J lost 2; bases outside the gene matches: 8. The CDR3 nucleotides read TGCGCCAGCAGCCAAGGCGGGGGAATTGCCCCCTACAATGAGCAGTTCTTC. This gives the protein CASSQGGGIAPYNEQFF.

This clone was seen more than once but under ten times. Sequence at one end of the junction differs from germline and may be a read error. V and J are TRBV5-8 and TRBJ2-5; TRBD2 aligns across 12 bases. The CDR3 covers 20 residues. CDR1 is SGHTS, CDR2 YDEGEE, per germline. In nucleotides, the CDR3 is TGTGCCAGCACCTTGCCCCTAGGACTAGCGGGATCAGCGCTCCAAGAGACCCAGTACTTC. It is translated as CASTLPLGLAGSALQETQYF. Full variable domain (rest looked up from reference TRBV5-8 and TRBJ2-5): EAGVTQSPTHLIKTRGQQATLRCSPISGHTSVYWYQQALGLGLQFLLWYDEGEERNRGNFPPRFSGRQFPNYSSELNVNALELEDSALYLCASTLPLGLAGSALQETQYFGPGTRLLVL.

The gene calls are TRBV5-1 and TRBJ2-3; 10 bases line up with TRBD2. Germline-derived CDR1 and CDR2 are SGHRS and YFSETQ. The junction had 23 bases not matched to a gene; V was cut back by 3 bases and J by 4 bases. The CDR3 consists of 21 residues. DNA for the CDR3: TGCGCCAGCAGCTCAAAATTTAGCGGGGGGCCGGCACTCCCCAAGGCAGATACGCAGTATTTT. Amino acids: CASSSKFSGGPALPKADTQYF.

The rearrangement links TRBV9 to TRBJ2-1, with D perhaps matching TRBD1 (6 bases). V was trimmed by 4 bases and J by 0 bases, leaving 14 bases between them. Germline CDR1 and CDR2: SGDLS and YYNGEE. The CDR3 runs to 16 residues. The CDR3 protein is CASSSGQVSSYNEQFF. DNA of the CDR3: TGTGCCAGCAGCTCGGGACAAGTGAGCTCCTACAATGAGCAGTTCTTC.

V gene TRBV2 combines with J gene TRBJ1-5; the D gene is possibly TRBD1 (6 bases). Trimming pared 8 bases from V and 2 bases from J, leaving 13 bases between. This CDR3 contains 14 residues. CDR1 SNHLY and CDR2 FYNNEI come from the germline V gene. CDR3 DNA sequence: TGTGCCAGCTCCAGGGGCCTCGGCAATCAGCCCCAGCATTTT. It specifies CASSRGLGNQPQHF.

This clone has only a few counts. The CDR3 region has the DNA TGTGCCAGCAGCTTGGGGGGGGTGAACACTGAAGCTTTCTTT. Translation gives CASSLGGVNTEAFF. The V gene is TRBV5-6, the J gene TRBJ1-1, with a tentative D call TRBD1 (5 bases). In germline, CDR1 is SGHDT, CDR2 YYEEEE. The CDR3 length is 14 residues. Trimming shortened V by 0 bases and J by 0 bases, and 6 bases separated the two germline ends.

This clone has just a few counts. Other DNA sequences from this sample encode an identical CDR3 as well. The V and J genes are TRBV7-9 and TRBJ1-1; D is undetermined. CDR3 size: 14 residues. V lost 5 bases to trimming and J lost 2 bases, with 12 bases between them. Germline CDR1 SEHNR, CDR2 FQNEAQ (reference sequence). The CDR3 DNA is TGTGCCAGCAGCCCGAGGACGGGTAACACTGAAGCTTTCTTT. Amino acids: CASSPRTGNTEAFF. The whole variable domain, filled in from reference TRBV7-9 and TRBJ1-1, reads DTGVSQNPRHKITKRGQNVTFRCDPISEHNRLYWYRQTLGQGPEFLTYFQNEAQLEKSRLLSDRFSAERPKGSFSTLEIQRTEQGDSAMYLCASSPRTGNTEAFFGQGTRLTVV.

V gene TRBV10-3 combines with J gene TRBJ1-5; D unclear. The V end lost 8 bases, the J end lost 6 bases, and 11 bases lay between the germline ends. CDR3 length: 12 residues. The germline V gene encodes CDR1 ENHRY and CDR2 SYGVKD. This CDR3 is CAISAGSQPQHF. DNA of the CDR3: TGTGCCATCTCGGCGGGCAGTCAGCCCCAGCATTTT.

The chain has TRBV10-3 and TRBJ1-4; D uncertain. The CDR3 spans 13 residues. V was pared by 7 bases and J by 3 bases, with 9 bases between. The germline V gene has CDR1 ENHRY and CDR2 SYGVKD. The CDR3 sequence: CAIKSGANEKLFF. CDR3 nucleotide sequence: TGTGCCATCAAGTCGGGAGCTAATGAAAAACTGTTTTTT.

V gene TRBV6-1 combines with J gene TRBJ1-1, with D possibly TRBD1 on 5 matching bases. Germline assignment: CDR1 MNHNS and CDR2 SASEGT. V dropped 1 base and J dropped 5 bases, with 14 bases sitting between them. The CDR3 runs 15 residues. CDR3 protein: CASSEDGVWGTEAFF. In DNA form, the CDR3 reads TGTGCCAGCAGTGAAGATGGAGTTTGGGGGACTGAAGCTTTCTTT.

V is TRBV9 and J is TRBJ1-2; 7 bases are a match to TRBD1. V trimming: 4 bases; J trimming: 1 base; junction bases outside the gene matches: 7. In germline, CDR1 is SGDLS, CDR2 YYNGEE. The CDR3 sequence is 15 residues long. In DNA form, the CDR3 reads TGTGCCAGCAGCATGATACAGGGGAGTAACTATGGCTACACCTTC. Its protein product is CASSMIQGSNYGYTF.

This chain joins TRBV30 and TRBJ1-2; TRBD1 might be the D (6 bases). V lost 0 bases, J lost 0 bases, and 11 bases lay in between. The CDR3 is made up of 15 amino acids. Germline CDR1 and CDR2: GTSNPN and SVGIG (reference sequence). CDR3 sequence: CAWSVRRTANYGYTF. The CDR3 DNA is TGTGCCTGGAGTGTCCGTCGGACAGCTAACTATGGCTACACCTTC. Supplemented by reference TRBV30 and TRBJ1-2, the full variable domain reads SQTIHQWPATLVQPVGSPLSLECTVEGTSNPNLYWYRQAAGRGLQLLFYSVGIGQISSEVPQNLSASRPQDRQFILSSKKLLLSDSGFYLCAWSVRRTANYGYTFGSGTRLTVV.

This chain uses TRBV7-9 with TRBJ1-1; D remains unclear. V was trimmed by 4 bases and J by 8 bases, leaving 8 bases between them. Germline assignment: CDR1 SEHNR and CDR2 FQNEAQ (reference sequence). This CDR3 region has 11 residues. This CDR3 is CASSSTLEAFF. The CDR3 DNA reads as TGTGCCAGCAGCTCAACATTAGAAGCTTTCTTT.

V is TRBV12-5 and J is TRBJ1-4, with 9 bases matching TRBD1. The CDR3 has 14 residues. With 3 bases clipped from V and 8 bases from J, the junction kept 4 bases outside the gene matches. The germline gives CDR1 LGHNT, CDR2 FRNRAP. The CDR3 sequence is CASGLTGGVEKLFF. The CDR3 DNA sequence: TGTGCTAGTGGTTTAACAGGGGGCGTCGAAAAACTGTTTTTT.

V and J are TRBV13 and TRBJ2-3, with no clear D. The V end was cut by 1 base, the J end by 0 bases, with 2 bases between. The CDR3 loop spans 13 amino acids. Per germline, CDR1 PRHDT and CDR2 FYEKMQ (reference sequence). CDR3 in amino acids: CASSLESTDTQYF. The CDR3 DNA follows: TGTGCCAGCAGCTTAGAAAGCACAGATACGCAGTATTTT.

The chain recombines TRBV30 with TRBJ1-5; a possible D gene is TRBD1 (5 bases). Trimming left V 0 bases short and J 7 bases short, with 10 bases between. The CDR3 extends over 13 amino acids. Looked up from germline, CDR1 is GTSNPN and CDR2 is SVGIG (reference sequence). The CDR3 loop is CAWSVTGGQPQHF. CDR3 coding DNA: TGTGCCTGGAGTGTAACGGGGGGGCAGCCCCAGCATTTT. The full variable domain, its missing parts supplied by reference TRBV30 and TRBJ1-5, is SQTIHQWPATLVQPVGSPLSLECTVEGTSNPNLYWYRQAAGRGLQLLFYSVGIGQISSEVPQNLSASRPQDRQFILSSKKLLLSDSGFYLCAWSVTGGQPQHFGDGTRLSIL.

This clone has more than one count but fewer than ten. This rearrangement joins TRBV10-3 to TRBJ1-2; D gene uncertain. Germline loops: CDR1 ENHRY, CDR2 SYGVKD. V was trimmed by 7 bases and J by 8 bases, leaving 20 bases between them. The CDR3 sequence is 14 residues long. CDR3 sequence: CAIKNVGRSEGYTF. CDR3 bases: TGTGCCATCAAAAACGTCGGACGCTCGGAGGGCTACACCTTC.